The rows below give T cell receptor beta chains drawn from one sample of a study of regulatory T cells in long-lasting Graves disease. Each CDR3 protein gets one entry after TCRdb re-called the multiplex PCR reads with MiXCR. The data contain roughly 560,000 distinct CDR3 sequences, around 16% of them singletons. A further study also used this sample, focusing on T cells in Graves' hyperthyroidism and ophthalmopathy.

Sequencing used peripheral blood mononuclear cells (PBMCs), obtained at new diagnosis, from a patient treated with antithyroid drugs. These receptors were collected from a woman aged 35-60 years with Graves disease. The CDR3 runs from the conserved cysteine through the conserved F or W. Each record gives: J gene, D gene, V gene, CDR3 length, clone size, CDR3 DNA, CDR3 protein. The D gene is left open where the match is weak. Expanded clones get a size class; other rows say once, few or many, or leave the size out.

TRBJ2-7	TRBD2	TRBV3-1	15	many	TGTGCCAGCAGCCCATGGACTAGCGGGGTGTACGAGCAGTACTTC	CASSPWTSGVYEQYF
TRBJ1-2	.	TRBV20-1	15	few	TGCAGTGCTAGAGATTCCGGCCCTCTTAACTATGGCTACACCTTC	CSARDSGPLNYGYTF
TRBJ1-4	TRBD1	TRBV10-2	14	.	TGCGCCAGCTCGCGGACAGGACATAATGAAAAACTGTTTTTT	CASSRTGHNEKLFF
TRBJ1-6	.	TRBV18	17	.	TGTGCCAGCTCACCACCGTCCGCACAGGGAGTTAATTCACCCCTCCACTTT	CASSPPSAQGVNSPLHF
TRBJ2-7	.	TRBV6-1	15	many	TGTGCCAGCAGTCCGGGTGCCTACTCCTCCTACGAGCAGTACTTC	CASSPGAYSSYEQYF
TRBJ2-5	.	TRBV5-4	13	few	TGTGCCAGCTGCGGGTGGGGAGAGGAGACCCAGTACTTC	CASCGWGEETQYF
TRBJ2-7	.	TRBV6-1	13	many	TGTGCCAGCAGTCCGGGACTTATGGTAGAGCAGTACTTC	CASSPGLMVEQYF
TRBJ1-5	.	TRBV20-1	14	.	TGCAGTGCTCACATTCCGGGGGATAGTCAGCCCCAGCATTTT	CSAHIPGDSQPQHF
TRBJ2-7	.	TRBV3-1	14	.	TGTGCCAGCAGCCTTGCGGAGGGGCGGCACGAGCAGTACTTC	CASSLAEGRHEQYF
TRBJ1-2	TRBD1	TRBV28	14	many	TGTGCCAGCAGTTTCCGACAGGGCCTTAATGGCTACACCTTC	CASSFRQGLNGYTF
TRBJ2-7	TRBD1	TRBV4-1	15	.	TGCGCCAGCAGCCAAACTGGGGACAGGGTTTACGAGCAGTACTTC	CASSQTGDRVYEQYF
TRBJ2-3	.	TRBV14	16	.	TGTGCCAGCAGCCAAGACTGGGGGGCTAGTGCAGATACGCAGTATTTT	CASSQDWGASADTQYF
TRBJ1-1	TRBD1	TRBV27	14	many	TGTGCCAGCAGTTTTACAGGGGTGAACACTGAAGCTTTCTTT	CASSFTGVNTEAFF
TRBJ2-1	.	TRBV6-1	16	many	TGTGCCAGCAGTGAAATCAGGGCTAGTGGGTACAATGAGCAGTTCTTC	CASSEIRASGYNEQFF
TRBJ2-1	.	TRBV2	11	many	TGTGCCAGCAGTCCAGAGTTTGTGCAGTTCTTC	CASSPEFVQFF
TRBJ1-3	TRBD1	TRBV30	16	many	TGTGCCTGGGCCAGGGCAGGGACAGGGAACGGAAACACCATATATTTT	CAWARAGTGNGNTIYF
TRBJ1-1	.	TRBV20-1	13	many	TGCAGTGCTAGAGCGGTGCTGAACACTGAAGCTTTCTTT	CSARAVLNTEAFF
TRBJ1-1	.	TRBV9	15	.	TGTGCCAGCAGCGTCGAGGACAGAGCGAACACTGAAGCTTTCTTT	CASSVEDRANTEAFF
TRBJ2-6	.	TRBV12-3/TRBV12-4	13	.	TGTGCCAGCCGCATGCGTGGGGCCAACGTCCTGACTTTC	CASRMRGANVLTF
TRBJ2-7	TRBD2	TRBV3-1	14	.	TGTGCCAGCAGCCAAGAAGCTAGCGGCTACGAGCAGTACTTC	CASSQEASGYEQYF
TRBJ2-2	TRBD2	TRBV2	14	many	TGTGCCAGCAAGGCGGGGGGGATGGCCGGGGAGCTGTTTTTT	CASKAGGMAGELFF
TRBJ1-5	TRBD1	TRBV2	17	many	TGTGCCAGCAGTGAACCCCCCCTGACAGGGGGCAATCAGCCCCAGCATTTT	CASSEPPLTGGNQPQHF
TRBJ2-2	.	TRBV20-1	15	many	TGCAGTGCTAGAACAGGACAGCAGTCCACCGGGGAGCTGTTTTTT	CSARTGQQSTGELFF
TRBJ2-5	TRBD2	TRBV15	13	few	TGTGCCACCAGCAAGCGGGGGCCTGAGACCCAGTACTTC	CATSKRGPETQYF
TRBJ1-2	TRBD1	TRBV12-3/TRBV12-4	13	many	TGTGCCAGCGGTCCCGACAGGGACTATGGCTACACCTTC	CASGPDRDYGYTF
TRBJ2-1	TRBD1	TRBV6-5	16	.	TGTGCCAGCAGTTATAGGGCAGGGGGCGCAAAAAATGAGCAGTTCTTC	CASSYRAGGAKNEQFF
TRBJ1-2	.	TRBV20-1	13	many	TGCAGTGCTTCCCCTGATAGAGGCTATGGCTACACCTTC	CSASPDRGYGYTF
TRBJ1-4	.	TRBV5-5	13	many	TGTGCCAGCAGCGCATCAGTTAGTGAAAAACTGTTTTTT	CASSASVSEKLFF
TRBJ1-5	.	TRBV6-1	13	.	TGTGCCAGCAATGATCCCGGCGTCCAGCCCCAGCATTTT	CASNDPGVQPQHF
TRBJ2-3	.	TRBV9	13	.	TGTGCCAGCAGCCAATTGTACACAGATACGCAGTATTTT	CASSQLYTDTQYF
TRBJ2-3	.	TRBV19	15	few	TGTGCCAGTAGTTTCGTGGGGAGGAGCACAGATACGCAGTATTTT	CASSFVGRSTDTQYF
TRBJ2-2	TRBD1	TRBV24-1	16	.	TGTGCCACCAGTGATTTGACAGGGGTAAACACCGGGGAGCTGTTTTTT	CATSDLTGVNTGELFF
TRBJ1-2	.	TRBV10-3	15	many	TGTGCCATCAGAGCGACCGCGGGGGCAGGCTATGGCTACACCTTC	CAIRATAGAGYGYTF
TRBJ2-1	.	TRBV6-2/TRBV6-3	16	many	TGTGCCAGCAGTTACCTCACCGGTCTATCGGACAATGAGCAGTTCTTC	CASSYLTGLSDNEQFF
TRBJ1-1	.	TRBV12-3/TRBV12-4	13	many	TGTGCCAGCACCCTCGGACAGTTGACTGAAGCTTTCTTT	CASTLGQLTEAFF
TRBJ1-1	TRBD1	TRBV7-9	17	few	TGTGCCAGCAGCTTAGCCGGGACAGGGGGTGGGAACACTGAAGCTTTCTTT	CASSLAGTGGGNTEAFF
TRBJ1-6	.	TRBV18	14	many	TGTGCCAGCTCGACCTATCGGGGTAATTCACCCCTCCACTTT	CASSTYRGNSPLHF